This is a list of T cell receptor beta chains from one sample in a study of T cells in Graves' hyperthyroidism and ophthalmopathy. Each CDR3 protein gets one entry after TCRdb re-called the multiplex PCR reads with MiXCR. The data show 350,000 to 450,000 distinct CDR3 sequences, approximately 15% seen once. Sequencing was done on a sample of blood. The receptors stem from a woman in her sixties with Graves' hyperthyroidism. CDR3s include the opening cysteine and the closing phenylalanine or tryptophan. The D gene is left open where the match is weak. Some rows mark clone size as missing; the rest say once, few, many or name a class of expanded clone.

j_gene,abundance,d_gene,v_gene,CDR3aa,CDR3nt
TRBJ2-7,many,.,TRBV3-1,CASSQDPSASYEQYF,TGTGCCAGCAGCCAAGATCCTTCTGCGTCCTACGAGCAGTACTTC
TRBJ1-1,.,.,TRBV7-9,CASSSIMNTEAFF,TGTGCCAGCAGCTCTATAATGAACACTGAAGCTTTCTTT
TRBJ1-1,many,TRBD1,TRBV11-3,CASTLDRGLEAFF,TGTGCCAGCACCTTAGACAGGGGTTTGGAAGCTTTCTTT
TRBJ2-5,few,.,TRBV28,CASSNMGGAQTQYF,TGTGCCAGCAGTAATATGGGGGGGGCTCAGACCCAGTACTTC
TRBJ2-2,.,.,TRBV7-3,CASSLYGSSTGELFF,TGTGCCAGCAGCTTATACGGGAGTAGCACCGGGGAGCTGTTTTTT
TRBJ2-2,.,.,TRBV5-1,CASSLREADTGELFF,TGCGCCAGCAGCTTGAGGGAGGCGGACACCGGGGAGCTGTTTTTT
TRBJ2-7,many,.,TRBV27,CASSQRPGEQYF,TGTGCCAGCAGCCAGAGGCCGGGAGAGCAGTACTTC
TRBJ1-5,.,.,TRBV24-1,CATSDQSVGNQPQHF,TGTGCCACCAGTGATCAGTCGGTGGGCAATCAGCCCCAGCATTTT
TRBJ1-4,few,.,TRBV19,CASATGPWDEKLFF,TGTGCCAGTGCTACCGGGCCATGGGATGAAAAACTGTTTTTT
TRBJ2-7,many,TRBD1,TRBV7-8,CASSLAGQGVTEQYF,TGTGCCAGCAGCTTAGCGGGACAGGGGGTGACCGAGCAGTACTTC
TRBJ2-7,many,TRBD2,TRBV29-1,CSVRLAGSSYEQYF,TGCAGCGTCAGACTAGCGGGGAGCTCCTACGAGCAGTACTTC
TRBJ1-1,many,.,TRBV5-1,CASSLGDTEAFF,TGCGCCAGCAGCTTGGGGGATACTGAAGCTTTCTTT
TRBJ1-5,few,.,TRBV19,CASSVRWGRGGSQPQHF,TGTGCCAGTAGCGTCCGGTGGGGCCGTGGGGGTAGTCAGCCCCAGCATTTT
TRBJ2-3,.,.,TRBV25-1,CASSASAADTQYF,TGTGCCAGCAGTGCCTCAGCAGCCGATACGCAGTATTTT
TRBJ2-5,many,TRBD1,TRBV7-9,CASSLSKTGWTQYF,TGTGCCAGCAGCTTAAGTAAGACAGGGTGGACCCAGTACTTC
TRBJ1-2,.,.,TRBV6-1,CASSEDVGDGYTF,TGTGCCAGCAGTGAAGATGTCGGGGACGGCTACACCTTC
TRBJ2-1,many,.,TRBV5-8,CASSRDRDYEQFF,TGTGCCAGCAGCAGAGACAGGGACTATGAGCAGTTCTTC
TRBJ2-1,many,.,TRBV12-3/TRBV12-4,CASRPLRLGAYNEQFF,TGTGCCAGCAGGCCCCTCCGACTAGGGGCCTACAATGAGCAGTTCTTC
TRBJ2-3,many,TRBD2,TRBV20-1,CSARASGRRDTQYF,TGCAGTGCTAGAGCTAGCGGGAGAAGGGATACGCAGTATTTT
TRBJ2-5,many,TRBD2,TRBV11-2,CASSSQSTSGQETQYF,TGTGCCAGCAGCTCCCAGAGCACTAGCGGTCAAGAGACCCAGTACTTC
TRBJ2-7,.,TRBD2,TRBV7-8,CASSLTAGSFYEQYF,TGTGCCAGCAGCTTAACAGCGGGAAGTTTCTACGAGCAGTACTTC
TRBJ2-7,many,TRBD1,TRBV6-5,CASSYSGDSAYEQYF,TGTGCCAGCAGTTACTCCGGGGACAGTGCCTACGAGCAGTACTTC
TRBJ2-7,.,TRBD2,TRBV6-9,CASSYPRLAGVYEQYF,TGTGCCAGCAGTTACCCCCGACTAGCGGGAGTGTACGAGCAGTACTTC
TRBJ1-2,.,TRBD1,TRBV12-3/TRBV12-4,CASLPWTGGDYGYTF,TGTGCCAGCTTACCATGGACAGGGGGAGACTATGGCTACACCTTC
TRBJ2-1,many,.,TRBV11-3,CASSLAGVVDEQFF,TGTGCCAGCAGCTTAGCAGGGGTGGTCGATGAGCAGTTCTTC
TRBJ2-3,many,TRBD2,TRBV20-1,CSARTSGRRGRTDTQYF,TGCAGTGCTAGGACTAGCGGGAGACGGGGGAGAACAGATACGCAGTATTTT
TRBJ2-7,many,TRBD1,TRBV5-1,CASSPGLGQGTREQYF,TGCGCCAGCAGCCCAGGTTTGGGACAGGGGACGAGGGAGCAGTACTTC
TRBJ1-1,.,TRBD1,TRBV7-9,CASSLIQGGTEAFF,TGTGCCAGCAGCTTAATACAGGGGGGCACTGAAGCTTTCTTT
TRBJ2-5,many,.,TRBV2,CASDQNVGETQYF,TGTGCCAGCGACCAGAATGTGGGGGAGACCCAGTACTTC
TRBJ1-1,few,TRBD1,TRBV14,CASSQYRGPNTEAFF,TGTGCCAGCAGCCAATACAGGGGGCCGAACACTGAAGCTTTCTTT
TRBJ2-2,few,.,TRBV6-6,CASSYEVRANTGEPFF,TGTGCCAGCAGTTACGAGGTCCGGGCTAACACCGGGGAGCCGTTTTTT
TRBJ2-7,many,.,TRBV28,CASNWIGRATHEQYF,TGTGCCAGCAATTGGATCGGCAGGGCGACCCACGAGCAGTACTTC
TRBJ2-3,many,.,TRBV7-2,CASSLNRADTQYF,TGTGCCAGCAGCTTGAATCGTGCAGATACGCAGTATTTT
TRBJ2-2,.,.,TRBV7-3,CASSLFFAGELFF,TGTGCCAGCAGTTTATTTTTTGCCGGGGAGCTGTTTTTT
TRBJ2-1,.,.,TRBV5-1,CASSRTSGTSLNEQFF,TGCGCCAGCAGCAGAACTTCCGGGACATCACTCAATGAGCAGTTCTTC
TRBJ2-2,.,.,TRBV20-1,CSARSPGPNTGELFF,TGCAGTGCTAGATCTCCCGGACCGAACACCGGGGAGCTGTTTTTT
TRBJ2-3,many,.,TRBV5-1,CASTPGSTTDTQYF,TGCGCCAGCACCCCCGGGTCCACCACAGATACGCAGTATTTT
TRBJ2-3,.,.,TRBV2,CARSPGRPTDTQYF,TGTGCCAGAAGTCCCGGACGCCCGACAGATACGCAGTATTTT
TRBJ2-1,many,.,TRBV6-1,CASSPAGQSNEQFF,TGTGCCAGCAGTCCTGCGGGACAGTCCAATGAGCAGTTCTTC
TRBJ1-5,.,.,TRBV6-2/TRBV6-3,CASSVGQSIQPQHF,TGTGCCAGCAGTGTCGGACAGTCCATTCAGCCCCAGCATTTT
TRBJ2-1,many,.,TRBV9,CASSPSTDGQFF,TGTGCCAGCAGCCCGTCCACTGATGGGCAGTTCTTC
TRBJ2-1,few,TRBD2,TRBV28,CASSPTTSSYNEQFF,TGTGCCAGCAGCCCCACGACTAGCTCGTACAATGAGCAGTTCTTC
TRBJ2-5,many,.,TRBV24-1,CATSVVHGTGTYTGETQYF,TGTGCCACCAGTGTTGTTCACGGCACCGGGACCTACACGGGGGAGACCCAGTACTTC
TRBJ1-1,once,.,TRBV5-1,CASSRDGTANTEAFF,TGCGCCAGCAGTCGTGATGGGACCGCGAACACTGAAGCTTTCTTT
TRBJ2-2,.,.,TRBV6-4,CASSPIAEGSGGELFF,TGTGCCAGCAGTCCTATAGCGGAGGGCTCTGGCGGGGAGCTGTTTTTT